This T cell receptor (beta chain) was sequenced for a study of blood T cells in healthy people across ages. Overall study results and limits: Estimates of total diversity, which came from one million sequenced T cells, were considered to be underestimates. CMV status of donors was not determined, possibly confounding expanded clonotype changes.

With respect to this clonotype: Its antigen is unknown.

The authors extracted at least 5 micrograms of total RNA per sample. CDR3 size: 15 residues. V gave up 6 bases and J gave up 4 bases; unmatched junction bases: 9. Germline V gives CDR1 DFQATT, CDR2 SNEGSKA (reference sequence). With a J-beta primer mix and a sample-barcoded 5' primer, a second PCR ran roughly 6 to 11 cycles. Via MiXCR, TCRdb re-called the 5' RACE reads, giving one row per CDR3 protein. The repertoire holds fewer than 2 million distinct CDR3 sequences, with about 39% as singletons. The sequence came from a human donor in good health. Sequenced sample: blood. This chain connects TRBV20-1 to TRBJ2-3; 11 bases align to TRBD1. The CDR3 DNA reads TGCAGTGCCCCGGACAGGGGGCAAGGGGCAGATACGCAGTATTTT. Encoded protein: CSAPDRGQGADTQYF.